These T cell receptor beta chains were read from a single sample in a study of blood T cell repertoires in COVID-19. Only in-frame clones appear in the TCRdb table, and some are missing; sequencing was by immunoSEQ multiplex PCR. The table includes 90,000 to 150,000 clones, approximately 80% detected once. Sequencing was performed on peripheral blood. The receptors derive from a man aged 50-59 years with acute or convalescent COVID-19. Both conserved end residues are part of each CDR3. The D gene is left open where the match is weak. Some rows have no size entry. The others give once, few or many, or a class for an expanded clone.

v_gene: TRBV28
d_gene: NA
abundance: NA
j_gene: TRBJ2-7
CDR3nt: TGTGCCAGTTCGGGGACATGGGTTTACGAGCAGTACTTC
CDR3aa: CASSGTWVYEQYF

v_gene: TRBV28
d_gene: NA
abundance: NA
j_gene: TRBJ1-1
CDR3nt: TGTGCCAGCAGCCCGGGAGCTTTCTTT
CDR3aa: CASSPGAFF

v_gene: TRBV7-6
d_gene: TRBD2
abundance: NA
j_gene: TRBJ2-7
CDR3nt: TGTGCCAGCAGGTACGCTGGGGGGGTACTCCCCTCCTACGAGCAGTACTTC
CDR3aa: CASRYAGGVLPSYEQYF

v_gene: TRBV7-3
d_gene: TRBD2
abundance: NA
j_gene: TRBJ2-1
CDR3nt: TGTGCCAGCAGCGACCTTCCGGGACTAGCGGGGGGGAACAATGAGCAGTTCTTC
CDR3aa: CASSDLPGLAGGNNEQFF

v_gene: TRBV5-5
d_gene: TRBD1
abundance: few
j_gene: TRBJ1-4
CDR3nt: TGTGCCAGCAGCTTGGCGTTGGGACAGGAAGCAACTAATGAAAAACTGTTTTTT
CDR3aa: CASSLALGQEATNEKLFF

v_gene: TRBV20-1
d_gene: NA
abundance: NA
j_gene: TRBJ1-5
CDR3nt: TGCAGTGCTAGTAACATTCGTCAGCCCCAGCATTTT
CDR3aa: CSASNIRQPQHF

v_gene: TRBV5-4
d_gene: NA
abundance: NA
j_gene: TRBJ2-1
CDR3nt: TGTGCCAGCAGCTCGGGACTCAACAATGAGCAGTTCTTC
CDR3aa: CASSSGLNNEQFF

v_gene: TRBV27
d_gene: TRBD1
abundance: NA
j_gene: TRBJ1-1
CDR3nt: TGTGCCAGCAGTCCCGGGACAGGGTTTGAAGCTTTCTTT
CDR3aa: CASSPGTGFEAFF

v_gene: TRBV9
d_gene: NA
abundance: NA
j_gene: TRBJ1-1
CDR3nt: TGTGCCAGCAGCGTCGGGGGCACTGAAGCTTTCTTT
CDR3aa: CASSVGGTEAFF

v_gene: TRBV2
d_gene: TRBD2
abundance: NA
j_gene: TRBJ2-2
CDR3nt: TGTGCCAGCAGTGGACTAGCGGGAGGGACCGGGGAGCTGTTTTTT
CDR3aa: CASSGLAGGTGELFF

v_gene: TRBV5-1
d_gene: NA
abundance: NA
j_gene: TRBJ2-1
CDR3nt: TGCGCCAGCAGCTTGGGACAGGTATCGAGCTCCTACAATGAGCAGTTCTTC
CDR3aa: CASSLGQVSSSYNEQFF

v_gene: TRBV30
d_gene: TRBD1
abundance: NA
j_gene: TRBJ1-2
CDR3nt: TGTGCCTCCGGACAGGGGAACTATGGCTACACCTTC
CDR3aa: CASGQGNYGYTF

v_gene: TRBV7-9
d_gene: TRBD1
abundance: NA
j_gene: TRBJ1-6
CDR3nt: TGTGCCAGCAGCTTATGGACCGGGACAGGGGGTTCACCCCTCCACTTT
CDR3aa: CASSLWTGTGGSPLHF

v_gene: TRBV5-4
d_gene: TRBD1
abundance: NA
j_gene: TRBJ1-2
CDR3nt: TGTGCCAGCAGCGCGGGACAGAGCTATGGCTACACCTTC
CDR3aa: CASSAGQSYGYTF

v_gene: TRBV6-1
d_gene: NA
abundance: NA
j_gene: TRBJ2-2
CDR3nt: TGTGCCAGCAGTGAAGCCCTGACAGGATGGGGCGGGGAGCTGTTTTTT
CDR3aa: CASSEALTGWGGELFF

v_gene: TRBV30
d_gene: NA
abundance: NA
j_gene: TRBJ1-6
CDR3nt: TGTGCCTGGGCCCAATCACAGGGAAATTCACCCCTCCACTTT
CDR3aa: CAWAQSQGNSPLHF

v_gene: TRBV7-2
d_gene: TRBD1
abundance: NA
j_gene: TRBJ2-1
CDR3nt: TGTGCCAGCAGCTTAGCTCCGGGACAGGGGTTCAATGAGCAGTTCTTC
CDR3aa: CASSLAPGQGFNEQFF

v_gene: TRBV14
d_gene: NA
abundance: NA
j_gene: TRBJ2-7
CDR3nt: TGTGCCAGCAGCGGTGCCGGCACCCCCCTAGGGCAGTACTTC
CDR3aa: CASSGAGTPLGQYF

v_gene: TRBV7-9
d_gene: NA
abundance: NA
j_gene: TRBJ1-5
CDR3nt: TGTGCCAGCAGCCCAGGACAGACTAGCAATCAGCCCCAGCATTTT
CDR3aa: CASSPGQTSNQPQHF

v_gene: TRBV30
d_gene: TRBD1
abundance: NA
j_gene: TRBJ1-1
CDR3nt: TGTGCCCGTACCGGGACAGCGGGCACTGAAGCTTTCTTT
CDR3aa: CARTGTAGTEAFF

v_gene: TRBV28
d_gene: NA
abundance: NA
j_gene: TRBJ2-7
CDR3nt: TGTGCCAGCAGTTCCTCCGGGACATACGAGCAGTACTTC
CDR3aa: CASSSSGTYEQYF

v_gene: TRBV10-2
d_gene: NA
abundance: NA
j_gene: TRBJ1-6
CDR3nt: TGCGCCAGCAGTGAGGCCAGGGAATTTAATAATTCACCCCTCCACTTT
CDR3aa: CASSEAREFNNSPLHF

v_gene: TRBV5-4
d_gene: NA
abundance: NA
j_gene: TRBJ2-5
CDR3nt: TGTGCCAGCAGCTTGGCTCTAGCGACAATTCAAGAGACCCAGTACTTC
CDR3aa: CASSLALATIQETQYF

v_gene: TRBV2
d_gene: TRBD1
abundance: once
j_gene: TRBJ1-2
CDR3nt: TGTGCCAGCAAAGGGACAGACTATGGCTACACCTTC
CDR3aa: CASKGTDYGYTF

v_gene: TRBV11-3
d_gene: NA
abundance: NA
j_gene: TRBJ2-7
CDR3nt: TGTGCCAGCAGCACCCCCGACAGCCCCTACGAGCAGTACTTC
CDR3aa: CASSTPDSPYEQYF

v_gene: TRBV28
d_gene: TRBD2
abundance: NA
j_gene: TRBJ2-7
CDR3nt: TGTGCCAGCAGTTTCAGCGGGAGGGACGAGCAGTACTTC
CDR3aa: CASSFSGRDEQYF

v_gene: TRBV10-1
d_gene: NA
abundance: NA
j_gene: TRBJ2-3
CDR3nt: TGCGCCAGCAGCCGGGACTTAAGAACAGATACGCAGTATTTT
CDR3aa: CASSRDLRTDTQYF

v_gene: TRBV13
d_gene: NA
abundance: NA
j_gene: TRBJ2-6
CDR3nt: TGTGCCAGCAGCCCATCTACAGGGTCTGGGGCCAACGTCCTGACTTTC
CDR3aa: CASSPSTGSGANVLTF

v_gene: TRBV19
d_gene: TRBD1
abundance: once
j_gene: TRBJ1-1
CDR3nt: TGTGCCAGTAACACACCGGACAGGGAGGAGAGGATGATTGCTGAAGCTTTCTTT
CDR3aa: CASNTPDREERMIAEAFF

v_gene: TRBV3-1/TRBV3-2
d_gene: NA
abundance: NA
j_gene: TRBJ1-3
CDR3nt: TGTGCCAGCAGCCAAGACAGGGTTGGAAACACCATATATTTT
CDR3aa: CASSQDRVGNTIYF

v_gene: TRBV5-1
d_gene: TRBD2
abundance: NA
j_gene: TRBJ2-7
CDR3nt: TGCGCCAGCAGCTATGGGCGGGGGGGAGGGGGCTCCTACGAGCAGTACTTC
CDR3aa: CASSYGRGGGGSYEQYF

v_gene: TRBV5-4
d_gene: TRBD1
abundance: NA
j_gene: TRBJ2-6
CDR3nt: TGTGCCAGCAGCTTTCCCTCCACCGGGACAGCCTTCTCTGGGGCCAACGTCCTGACTTTC
CDR3aa: CASSFPSTGTAFSGANVLTF

v_gene: TRBV5-6
d_gene: TRBD1
abundance: NA
j_gene: TRBJ1-2
CDR3nt: TGTGCCAGCAGCGGACAGGGGGCGAAAGGCTACACCTTC
CDR3aa: CASSGQGAKGYTF

v_gene: TRBV28
d_gene: TRBD2
abundance: NA
j_gene: TRBJ2-7
CDR3nt: TGTGCCAGCAAGACGACTAGCGGAAACGAGCAGTACTTC
CDR3aa: CASKTTSGNEQYF

v_gene: TRBV27
d_gene: NA
abundance: NA
j_gene: TRBJ2-3
CDR3nt: TGTGCCAGCAGTTTTAACAGGAACGCAGATACGCAGTATTTT
CDR3aa: CASSFNRNADTQYF

v_gene: TRBV24-1
d_gene: TRBD1
abundance: NA
j_gene: TRBJ2-5
CDR3nt: TGTGCCACCAGCGTTGACAGGGCCGGTGCCGAGACCCAGTACTTC
CDR3aa: CATSVDRAGAETQYF

v_gene: TRBV27
d_gene: NA
abundance: NA
j_gene: TRBJ1-2
CDR3nt: TGTGCCAGCAGTCCCCGGCAGGGGCGGGATGGCTACACCTTC
CDR3aa: CASSPRQGRDGYTF

v_gene: TRBV6-2/TRBV6-3
d_gene: TRBD2
abundance: NA
j_gene: TRBJ2-7
CDR3nt: TGTGCCAGCAGTTACAATGCGGGAGGGCCTCAGTACTTC
CDR3aa: CASSYNAGGPQYF

v_gene: TRBV5-1
d_gene: NA
abundance: NA
j_gene: TRBJ2-7
CDR3nt: TGCGCCAGCAGCTTGATGGTCAGCGCGGGGTACGAGCAGTACTTC
CDR3aa: CASSLMVSAGYEQYF

v_gene: TRBV5-8
d_gene: TRBD2
abundance: NA
j_gene: TRBJ2-1
CDR3nt: TGTGCCAGCAGCTTGACTAGCGGGAGGGCCGCTGAGCAGTTCTTC
CDR3aa: CASSLTSGRAAEQFF

v_gene: TRBV2
d_gene: TRBD1
abundance: NA
j_gene: TRBJ1-5
CDR3nt: TGTGCCAGCAGAGACAGGGGTAGGTTTCAGCCCCAGCATTTT
CDR3aa: CASRDRGRFQPQHF

v_gene: TRBV2
d_gene: TRBD1
abundance: NA
j_gene: TRBJ2-7
CDR3nt: TGTGCCAGCAGTGAAGTTACAGGGGGAACCTACGAGCAGTACTTC
CDR3aa: CASSEVTGGTYEQYF

v_gene: TRBV28
d_gene: NA
abundance: few
j_gene: TRBJ2-7
CDR3nt: TGTGCCAGCAGTTTAATGGGCGCGCTTCAAGACTACGAGCAGTACTTC
CDR3aa: CASSLMGALQDYEQYF

v_gene: TRBV11-2
d_gene: TRBD1
abundance: NA
j_gene: TRBJ1-1
CDR3nt: TGTGCCAGCAGCCCGCCGACAGGGGCGGACACTGAAGCTTTCTTT
CDR3aa: CASSPPTGADTEAFF

v_gene: TRBV27
d_gene: NA
abundance: few
j_gene: TRBJ2-5
CDR3nt: TGTGCCAGCACCCTAGGGGGGAGAGCGGGGGAGACCCAGTACTTC
CDR3aa: CASTLGGRAGETQYF

v_gene: TRBV9
d_gene: TRBD1
abundance: NA
j_gene: TRBJ1-1
CDR3nt: TGTGCCAGCAGCTCTGGACAGGGAGGAACTGAAGCTTTCTTT
CDR3aa: CASSSGQGGTEAFF